These 23 T cell receptor beta chains came from one sample sequenced in a study of T cell changes during pregnancy in multiple sclerosis. Generated by immunoSEQ multiplex PCR, the TCRdb table keeps only in-frame clones and is missing some. The sample includes roughly 100,000 clones, 92% seen only once; the top ten take roughly 1.7%. The input for sequencing was peripheral blood, taken after pregnancy. The receptors were sampled from a female donor with multiple sclerosis, enrolled in a pregnancy study.

This clone is a singleton in its sample. CDR3 protein: CASKSSNRGNTEAFF. CDR3 nucleotides: TGTGCCAGCAAAAGTTCCAACAGGGGGAACACTGAAGCTTTCTTT. This chain uses TRBV6-1 with TRBJ1-1; 7 bases are shared with TRBD1. The CDR3 loop spans 15 amino acids. Germline V gene sequence: CDR1 MNHNS, CDR2 SASEGT. The J segment lost 1 base and the V segment lost 7 bases, leaving 9 bases of the junction unmatched.

The J gene is TRBJ1-1, the V gene TRBV29-1, with a possible D match to TRBD1 (5 bases). Germline V gene lookup returns CDR1 SQVTM and CDR2 ANQGSEA. Trimming took off 0 bases at V and 5 bases at J, with 10 bases between the two ends. The CDR3 loop spans 13 amino acids. In DNA form, the CDR3 reads TGCAGCGTTGAAGAAGGGGCAGGGACTGAAGCTTTCTTT. This gives the protein CSVEEGAGTEAFF.

The chain recombines TRBV19 with TRBJ1-5; D is perhaps TRBD1 (6 bases). Germline-derived CDR1 and CDR2 are LNHDA and SQIVND (reference sequence). V gave up 0 bases and J gave up 1 base, with 10 bases separating them. There are 16 residues in the CDR3. CDR3 in amino acids: CASSIEGGASNQPQHF. The DNA for the CDR3 is TGTGCCAGTAGTATAGAAGGGGGGGCGAGCAATCAGCCCCAGCATTTT.

The chain carries TRBV11-2 and TRBJ2-3; 7 bases fit TRBD1. The trim removed 2 bases at V and 2 bases at J, leaving 4 bases unmatched. Germline assignment: CDR1 SGHAT and CDR2 FQNNGV. The CDR3 totals 15 residues. The chain's CDR3 is CASSLRQGHTDTQYF. CDR3 DNA: TGTGCCAGCAGCTTAAGACAGGGTCACACAGATACGCAGTATTTT.

This clone was observed once. The chain carries TRBV11-2 and TRBJ2-2; D not resolved. The germline V gene has CDR1 SGHAT and CDR2 FQNNGV. With 0 bases removed from V and 1 base from J, the gap between germline ends came to 6 bases. CDR3 length equals 15 residues. The CDR3 nucleotides are TGTGCCAGCAGCTTAGAGGTCAGGAACACCGGGGAGCTGTTTTTT. Protein product: CASSLEVRNTGELFF.

This clone showed up just once. The chain recombines TRBV4-1 with TRBJ1-4; the D is unclear. Trimming stripped 0 bases from V and 7 bases from J, with 15 bases between. The CDR3 is made up of 16 amino acids. Germline CDR1 MGHRA, CDR2 YSYEKL. CDR3 sequence reads: CASSQDGGVVGEKLFF. CDR3 sequence (DNA): TGCGCCAGCAGCCAAGACGGCGGGGTAGTAGGTGAAAAACTGTTTTTT.

The chain links TRBV7-2 to TRBJ2-2; D perhaps matches TRBD2 (5 bases). Germline CDR1 and CDR2: SGHTA and FQGNSA. The V end was cut by 5 bases, the J end by 1 base, with 11 bases between. The CDR3 totals 15 residues. CDR3 in DNA: TGTGCCAGCAGCCTCGCGGGCCGGAACACCGGGGAGCTGTTTTTT. As protein: CASSLAGRNTGELFF.

The chain combines TRBV6-1 with TRBJ1-3; D might be TRBD1 (5 bases). The CDR3 is made up of 17 amino acids. Germline V gives CDR1 MNHNS, CDR2 SASEGT. V gave up 4 bases and J gave up 0 bases, with 16 bases separating them. The CDR3 loop is CASSAPSGLLSGNTIYF. The CDR3 DNA reads as TGTGCCAGCAGTGCCCCATCGGGACTCCTCTCTGGAAACACCATATATTTT.

This chain connects TRBV6-5 to TRBJ1-1; 9 bases map to TRBD1. The ends lost 8 bases at V and 1 base at J; junction bases unmatched: 8. CDR3 length: 15 residues. Germline V CDR1 and CDR2: MNHEY, SVGAGI. The CDR3 sequence is CASRGTDRGNTEAFF. CDR3 DNA: TGTGCCAGCCGCGGGACGGACAGGGGGAACACTGAAGCTTTCTTT.

The J gene is TRBJ2-3, the V gene TRBV9; 7 bases are a match to TRBD1. This CDR3 region has 16 residues. Trimming cost V 2 bases and J 3 bases; bases outside gene matches: 9. Per germline, CDR1 SGDLS and CDR2 YYNGEE. For the CDR3, the DNA is TGTGCCAGCAGCGTCACAGGGGCCGGATCGACAGATACGCAGTATTTT. The encoded protein is CASSVTGAGSTDTQYF.

V and J are TRBV7-3 and TRBJ2-2; possible D gene TRBD1, 5 bases. Germline-derived CDR1 and CDR2 are SGHTA and FQGTGA. Trimming shortened V by 5 bases and J by 8 bases, and 15 bases separated the two germline ends. The CDR3 covers 14 residues. The CDR3 DNA reads as TGTGCCAGCAGCCCCGAGGCAGGGTGGGGGGAGCTGTTTTTT. Residues: CASSPEAGWGELFF. Looking up the rest from reference TRBV7-3 and TRBJ2-2 gives the full variable domain: GAGVSQTPSNKVTEKGKYVELRCDPISGHTALYWYRQSLGQGPEFLIYFQGTGAADDSGLPNDRFFAVRPEGSVSTLKIQRTERGDSAVYLCASSPEAGWGELFFGEGSRLTVL.

The V gene is TRBV6-4, the J gene TRBJ2-1, with a possible D match to TRBD2 (5 bases). This CDR3 is built from 14 residues. V was clipped by 6 bases and J by 5 bases, with 14 bases between them. Germline-derived CDR1 and CDR2 are MRHNA and SNTAGT. CDR3 nucleotide sequence: TGTGCCAGCAGCAACATAGACGGGGACAATGAGCAGTTCTTC. Protein sequence: CASSNIDGDNEQFF.

The rearrangement uses TRBV7-2 and TRBJ1-2; D remains ambiguous. From germline, CDR1 is SGHTA and CDR2 FQGNSA. The germline V and J ends were trimmed by 0 bases and 6 bases, with 17 bases remaining between them. The CDR3 sequence is 16 residues long. The CDR3 sequence is CASSLAGGSQKHGYTF. The CDR3 DNA reads as TGTGCCAGCAGCTTAGCTGGTGGCAGTCAGAAACATGGCTACACCTTC. Full variable domain (outside the CDR3, taken from reference TRBV7-2 and TRBJ1-2): GAGVSQSPSNKVTEKGKDVELRCDPISGHTALYWYRQSLGQGLEFLIYFQGNSAPDKSGLPSDRFSAERTGGSVSTLTIQRTQQEDSAVYLCASSLAGGSQKHGYTFGSGTRLTVV.

The chain uses TRBV11-3 and TRBJ2-1; 10 bases line up with TRBD2. V lost 0 bases, J lost 3 bases, and 2 bases stayed unmatched. This CDR3 has 16 residues. Germline lookup yields CDR1 SGHNT and CDR2 YENEEA. CDR3 in DNA: TGTGCCAGCAGCTTAGATTTAGCGGGAGGCTACAATGAGCAGTTCTTC. Its protein product is CASSLDLAGGYNEQFF.

The chain combines TRBV5-1 with TRBJ2-2; 9 bases line up with TRBD1. The CDR3 has 15 amino acids. CDR1 SGHRS and CDR2 YFSETQ come from the germline V gene. With 3 bases clipped from V and 2 bases from J, the junction kept 2 bases outside the gene matches. Written as DNA, the CDR3 is TGCGCCAGCAGCTCAACAGGGGGCAACACCGGGGAGCTGTTTTTT. This codes for CASSSTGGNTGELFF.

The rearrangement uses TRBV15 and TRBJ2-5, with 8 bases identical to TRBD1. CDR1 LNHNV and CDR2 YYDKDF come from the germline V gene (reference sequence). The length of the CDR3 is 16 residues. V was pared by 5 bases and J by 1 base, with 9 bases of the junction left unmatched. CDR3 sequence reads: CATSGGQAQLQETQYF. The CDR3 DNA sequence: TGTGCCACCAGCGGGGGACAGGCCCAACTCCAAGAGACCCAGTACTTC. Using reference TRBV15 and TRBJ2-5 for the parts outside the CDR3, the full variable domain is DAMVIQNPRYQVTQFGKPVTLSCSQTLNHNVMYWYQQKSSQAPKLLFHYYDKDFNNEADTPDNFQSRRPNTSFCFLDIRSPGLGDTAMYLCATSGGQAQLQETQYFGPGTRLLVL.

This chain uses TRBV27 with TRBJ2-3, with 9 positions matching TRBD2. The V gene's germline CDR1 is MNHEY and CDR2 SMNVEV (reference sequence). V gave up 6 bases and J gave up 1 base; unmatched junction bases: 2. This CDR3 has 14 residues. The DNA of the CDR3 is TGTGCCAGCAGGGCGGGGGGGGGCACAGATACGCAGTATTTT. Protein product: CASRAGGGTDTQYF.

The J gene is TRBJ2-5, the V gene TRBV15, with 7 positions matching TRBD1. CDR1 is LNHNV and CDR2 is YYDKDF in the germline V gene (reference sequence). Unmatched junction bases numbered 9, after V lost 5 bases and J lost 9 bases. The CDR3 spans 13 residues. The chain's CDR3 is CATSVDRLASQYF. The CDR3 DNA sequence: TGTGCCACCAGCGTGGACAGGTTGGCGTCCCAGTACTTC.

V usage is TRBV5-1 and J usage is TRBJ2-7; 8 bases map to TRBD1. The CDR3 extends over 14 amino acids. V lost 6 bases, J lost 7 bases, and 12 bases stayed unmatched. Germline V gives CDR1 SGHRS, CDR2 YFSETQ. This CDR3 is CASNMDRAVGEQYF. The CDR3 region has the DNA TGCGCCAGCAACATGGACAGGGCCGTGGGAGAGCAGTACTTC.

CDR3 nucleotide sequence: TGTGCCAGCAGCCGCCAAGGGACTAGCGGGGGTAACACAGATACGCAGTATTTT. Protein sequence: CASSRQGTSGGNTDTQYF. The chain has TRBV13 and TRBJ2-3; 14 positions match TRBD2. The CDR3 length is 18 residues. V trimming: 5 bases; J trimming: 2 bases; junction bases outside the gene matches: 9. CDR1 and CDR2 (germline): PRHDT, FYEKMQ (reference sequence).

The CDR3 DNA reads TGTGCCAGCACCAAGGGGGCAGAAGCTTTCTTT. Its translation is CASTKGAEAFF. The rearrangement uses TRBV6-6 and TRBJ1-1; TRBD1 matches 7 bases. The CDR3 runs to 11 residues. Germline V gene lookup returns CDR1 MNHNY and CDR2 SVGAGI (reference sequence). Trimming at V came to 7 bases and at J to 8 bases, leaving 4 bases not matched to a gene.

The chain employs TRBV6-1 and TRBJ2-3; 7 positions match TRBD1. Trimming removed 2 bases from V and 6 bases from J; junction bases left unmatched: 5. Germline CDR1 and CDR2: MNHNS and SASEGT. The CDR3 is 14 residues long. CDR3 sequence: CASSETQGQDTQYF. CDR3 bases: TGTGCCAGCAGTGAAACCCAGGGACAGGATACGCAGTATTTT.

This clone was picked up one time. The V gene is TRBV5-1, the J gene TRBJ2-7; D possibly corresponds to TRBD1 (5 bases). CDR1 is SGHRS, CDR2 YFSETQ, per germline. The V end lost 0 bases, the J end lost 1 base, and 11 bases lay between the germline ends. The CDR3 runs 15 residues. The DNA for the CDR3 is TGCGCCAGCAGCTTGGCTCAGGGTTGGTCCTACGAGCAGTACTTC. Translated, it gives CASSLAQGWSYEQYF.